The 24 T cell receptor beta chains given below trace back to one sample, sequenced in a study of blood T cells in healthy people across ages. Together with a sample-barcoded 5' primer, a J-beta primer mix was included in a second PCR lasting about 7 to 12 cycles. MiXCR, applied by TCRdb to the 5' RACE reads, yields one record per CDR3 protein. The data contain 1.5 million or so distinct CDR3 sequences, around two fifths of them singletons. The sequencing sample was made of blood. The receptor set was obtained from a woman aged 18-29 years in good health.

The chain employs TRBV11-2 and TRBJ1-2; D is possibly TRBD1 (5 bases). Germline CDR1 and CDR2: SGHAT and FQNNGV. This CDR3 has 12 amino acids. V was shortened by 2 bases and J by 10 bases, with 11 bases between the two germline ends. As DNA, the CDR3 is TGTGCCAGCAGCTTACAAGGACAAACCTACACCTTC. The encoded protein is CASSLQGQTYTF.

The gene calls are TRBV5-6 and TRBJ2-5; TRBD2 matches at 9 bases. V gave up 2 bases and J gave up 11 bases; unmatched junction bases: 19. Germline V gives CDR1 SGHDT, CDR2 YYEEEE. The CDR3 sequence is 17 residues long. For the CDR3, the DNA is TGTGCCAGCAGCTTTACGAGCGGGGGGACCACCTACAATGAGCAGTACTTC. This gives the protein CASSFTSGGTTYNEQYF.

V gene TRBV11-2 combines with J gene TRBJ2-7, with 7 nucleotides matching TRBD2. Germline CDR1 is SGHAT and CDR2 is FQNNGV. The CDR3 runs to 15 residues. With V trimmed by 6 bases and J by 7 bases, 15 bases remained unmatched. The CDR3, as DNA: TGTGCCAGCAGTTATAAGGGAGGGTGGTACAATGAGCAGTACTTC. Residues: CASSYKGGWYNEQYF.

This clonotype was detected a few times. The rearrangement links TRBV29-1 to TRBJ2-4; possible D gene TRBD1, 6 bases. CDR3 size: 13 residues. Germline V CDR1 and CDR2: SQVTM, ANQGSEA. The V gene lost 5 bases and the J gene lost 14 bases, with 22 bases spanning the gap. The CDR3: CSVHYGLQGREYF. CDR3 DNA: TGCAGCGTTCACTACGGTTTACAGGGTCGGGAGTACTTC.

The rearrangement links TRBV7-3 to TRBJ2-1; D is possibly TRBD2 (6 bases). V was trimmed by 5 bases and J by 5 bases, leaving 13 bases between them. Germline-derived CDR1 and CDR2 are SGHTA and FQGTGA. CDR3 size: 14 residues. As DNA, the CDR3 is TGTGCCAGCAGCCGCGGGACTCCGGACAATGAGCAGTTCTTC. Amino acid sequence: CASSRGTPDNEQFF. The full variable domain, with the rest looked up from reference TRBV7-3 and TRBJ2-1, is GAGVSQTPSNKVTEKGKYVELRCDPISGHTALYWYRQSLGQGPEFLIYFQGTGAADDSGLPNDRFFAVRPEGSVSTLKIQRTERGDSAVYLCASSRGTPDNEQFFGPGTRLTVL.

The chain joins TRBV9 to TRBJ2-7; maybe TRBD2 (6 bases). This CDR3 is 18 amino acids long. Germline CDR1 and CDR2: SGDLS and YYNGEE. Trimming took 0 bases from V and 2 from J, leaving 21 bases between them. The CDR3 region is CASSVVGWGGSRPYEQYF. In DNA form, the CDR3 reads TGTGCCAGCAGCGTAGTTGGTTGGGGAGGCAGCCGACCCTACGAGCAGTACTTC.

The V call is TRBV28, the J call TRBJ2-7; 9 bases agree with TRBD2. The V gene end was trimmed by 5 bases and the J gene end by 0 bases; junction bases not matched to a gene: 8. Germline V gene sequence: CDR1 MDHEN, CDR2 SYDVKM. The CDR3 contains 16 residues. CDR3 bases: TGTGCCAGCAGTCCCCGAGCGGGGGGCCTCTCCTACGAGCAGTACTTC. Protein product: CASSPRAGGLSYEQYF.

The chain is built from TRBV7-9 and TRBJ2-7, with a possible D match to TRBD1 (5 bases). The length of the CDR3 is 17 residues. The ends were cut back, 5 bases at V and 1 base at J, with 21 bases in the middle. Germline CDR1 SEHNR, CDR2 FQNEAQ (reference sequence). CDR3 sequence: CASSQPRGAPNSYEQYF. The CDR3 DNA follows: TGTGCCAGCAGCCAACCTAGGGGTGCCCCAAATTCCTACGAGCAGTACTTC.

CDR3 bases: TGTGCCAGCAGCCAAATCCGGGGCGGCCAAGAGACCCAGTACTTC. Amino acids: CASSQIRGGQETQYF. The chain joins TRBV7-7 to TRBJ2-5; D could derive from TRBD1 or TRBD2 (5 bases each). Trimming cost V 5 bases and J 1 base, with 14 bases left between them. The germline V gene has CDR1 SSHAT and CDR2 FNYEAQ (reference sequence). There are 15 residues in the CDR3.

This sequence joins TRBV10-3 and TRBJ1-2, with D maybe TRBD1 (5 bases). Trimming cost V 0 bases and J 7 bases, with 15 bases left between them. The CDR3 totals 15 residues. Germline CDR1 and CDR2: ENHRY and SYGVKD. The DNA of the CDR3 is TGTGCCATCAGTGAGTCAGGGGTGGTGAATGGTGGCTACACCTTC. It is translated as CAISESGVVNGGYTF.

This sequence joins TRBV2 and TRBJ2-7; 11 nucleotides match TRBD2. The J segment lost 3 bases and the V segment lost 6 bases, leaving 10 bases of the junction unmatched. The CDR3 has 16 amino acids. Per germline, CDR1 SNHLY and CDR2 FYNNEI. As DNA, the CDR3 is TGTGCCAGCAGAGGAACCGGGACTAGCGGAAGCTACGAGCAGTACTTC. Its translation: CASRGTGTSGSYEQYF.

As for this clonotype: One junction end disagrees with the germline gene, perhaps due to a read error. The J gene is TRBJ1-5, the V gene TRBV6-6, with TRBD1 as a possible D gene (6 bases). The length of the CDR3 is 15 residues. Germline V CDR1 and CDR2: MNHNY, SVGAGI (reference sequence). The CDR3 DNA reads TGTGCCAGTAGTTACGGGCAGGGGAGCACCCAGCCCCAGCATTTT. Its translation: CASSYGQGSTQPQHF.

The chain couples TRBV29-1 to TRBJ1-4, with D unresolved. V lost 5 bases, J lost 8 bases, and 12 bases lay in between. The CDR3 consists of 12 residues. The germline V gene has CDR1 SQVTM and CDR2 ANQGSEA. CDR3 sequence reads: CSVREWEEKLFF. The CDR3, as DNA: TGCAGCGTTAGGGAATGGGAGGAAAAACTGTTTTTT.

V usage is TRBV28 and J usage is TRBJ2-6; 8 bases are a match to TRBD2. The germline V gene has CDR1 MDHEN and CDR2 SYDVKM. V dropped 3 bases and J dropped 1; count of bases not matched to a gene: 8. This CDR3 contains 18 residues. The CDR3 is CASSLSGSSQSGANVLTF. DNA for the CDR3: TGTGCCAGCAGTTTGAGCGGGAGCTCCCAATCTGGGGCCAACGTCCTGACTTTC.

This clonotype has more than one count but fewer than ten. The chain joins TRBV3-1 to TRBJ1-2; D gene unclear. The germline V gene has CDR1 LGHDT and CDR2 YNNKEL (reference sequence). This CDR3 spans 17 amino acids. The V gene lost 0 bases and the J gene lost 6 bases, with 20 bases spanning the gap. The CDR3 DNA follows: TGTGCCAGCAGCCAAGATCCTGGCACGGGTGAAGGTGATGGCTACACCTTC. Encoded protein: CASSQDPGTGEGDGYTF.

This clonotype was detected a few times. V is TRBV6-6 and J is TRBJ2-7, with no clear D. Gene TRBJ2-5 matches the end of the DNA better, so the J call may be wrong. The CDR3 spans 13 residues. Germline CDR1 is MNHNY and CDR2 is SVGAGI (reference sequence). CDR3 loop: CASSYSRSGTQYF. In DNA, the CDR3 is TGTGCCAGCAGTTACTCCCGCTCTGGGACCCAGTACTTC.

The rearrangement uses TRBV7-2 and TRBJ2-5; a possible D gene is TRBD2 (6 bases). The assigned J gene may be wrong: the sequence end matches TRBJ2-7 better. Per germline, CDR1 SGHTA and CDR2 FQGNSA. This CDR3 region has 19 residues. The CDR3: CASSFRLVTGFNSSYEQYF. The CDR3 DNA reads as TGTGCCAGCAGCTTCAGACTAGTCACGGGCTTCAATAGCTCCTACGAGCAGTACTTC.

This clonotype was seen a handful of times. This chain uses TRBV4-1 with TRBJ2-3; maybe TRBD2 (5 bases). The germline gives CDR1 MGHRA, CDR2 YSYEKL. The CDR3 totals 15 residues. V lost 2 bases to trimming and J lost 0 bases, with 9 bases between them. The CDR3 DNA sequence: TGCGCCAGCAGCCAAACAGCGGTTAGCACAGATACGCAGTATTTT. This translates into CASSQTAVSTDTQYF.

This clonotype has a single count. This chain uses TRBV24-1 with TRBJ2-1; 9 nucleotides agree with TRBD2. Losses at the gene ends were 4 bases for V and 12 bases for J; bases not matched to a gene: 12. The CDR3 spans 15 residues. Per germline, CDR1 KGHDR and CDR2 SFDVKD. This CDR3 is CATSDTGREGRGQFF. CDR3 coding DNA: TGTGCCACCAGTGACACGGGGCGGGAGGGCAGAGGGCAGTTCTTC.

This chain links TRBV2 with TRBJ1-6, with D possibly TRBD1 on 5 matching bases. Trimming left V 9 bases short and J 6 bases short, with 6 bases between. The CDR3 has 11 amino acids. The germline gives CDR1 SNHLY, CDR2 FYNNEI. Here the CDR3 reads CARGTNSPLHF. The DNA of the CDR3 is TGTGCCAGAGGGACTAATTCACCCCTCCACTTT.

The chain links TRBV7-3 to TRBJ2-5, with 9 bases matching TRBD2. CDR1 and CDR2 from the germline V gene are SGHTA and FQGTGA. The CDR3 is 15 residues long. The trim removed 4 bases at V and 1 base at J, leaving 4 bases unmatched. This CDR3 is CASSSVAGAQETQYF. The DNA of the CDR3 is TGTGCCAGCAGCTCGGTAGCGGGGGCCCAAGAGACCCAGTACTTC.

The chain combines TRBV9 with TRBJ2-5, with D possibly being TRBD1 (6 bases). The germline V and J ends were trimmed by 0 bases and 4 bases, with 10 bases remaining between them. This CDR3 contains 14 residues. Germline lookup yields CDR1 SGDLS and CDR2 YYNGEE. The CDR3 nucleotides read TGTGCCAGCAGCGTAGCGGCAGGGGTAGAGACCCAGTACTTC. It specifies CASSVAAGVETQYF.

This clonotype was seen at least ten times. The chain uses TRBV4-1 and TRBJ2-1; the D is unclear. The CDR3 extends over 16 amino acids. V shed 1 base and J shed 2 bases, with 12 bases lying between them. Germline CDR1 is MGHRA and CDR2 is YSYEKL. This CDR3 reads CASSQVERGTYNEQFF. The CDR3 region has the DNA TGCGCCAGCAGCCAAGTAGAGCGAGGAACCTACAATGAGCAGTTCTTC.

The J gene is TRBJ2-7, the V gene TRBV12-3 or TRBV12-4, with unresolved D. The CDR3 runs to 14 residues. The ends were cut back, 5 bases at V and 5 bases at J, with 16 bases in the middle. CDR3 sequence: CASSVWSGPNEQYF. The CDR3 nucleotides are TGTGCCAGCAGTGTATGGTCAGGCCCTAACGAGCAGTACTTC.